This T cell receptor (beta chain) emerged from a study of blood T cell repertoires in COVID-19. Clones were sequenced by immunoSEQ multiplex PCR, and TCRdb holds only the in-frame ones, with some missing. The sample yields tens of thousands of clones, around 90% seen once. With 8 bases removed from V and 5 bases from J, the gap between germline ends came to 17 bases. The CDR3 has 14 amino acids. CDR1 MNHEY and CDR2 SVGAGI come from the germline V gene. Sequencing was carried out using peripheral blood. The V call is TRBV6-5, the J call TRBJ2-3; D unclear. This receptor was identified in a man at least 80 years old with acute or convalescent COVID-19. The CDR3 reads CASERSIEVDTQYF. CDR3 nucleotides: TGTGCCAGCGAGAGGAGTATCGAGGTAGATACGCAGTATTTT.